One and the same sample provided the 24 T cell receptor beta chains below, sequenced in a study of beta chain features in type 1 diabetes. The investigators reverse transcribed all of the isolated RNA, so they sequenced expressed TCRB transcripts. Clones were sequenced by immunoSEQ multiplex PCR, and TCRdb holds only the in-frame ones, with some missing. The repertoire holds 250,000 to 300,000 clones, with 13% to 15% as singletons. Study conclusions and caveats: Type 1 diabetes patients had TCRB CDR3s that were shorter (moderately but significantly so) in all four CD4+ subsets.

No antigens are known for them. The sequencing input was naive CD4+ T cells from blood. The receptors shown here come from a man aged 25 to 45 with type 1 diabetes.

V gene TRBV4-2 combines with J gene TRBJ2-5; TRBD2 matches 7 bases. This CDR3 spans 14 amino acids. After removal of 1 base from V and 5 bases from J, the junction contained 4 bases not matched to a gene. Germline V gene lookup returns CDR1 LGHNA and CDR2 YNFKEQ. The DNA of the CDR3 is TGTGCCAGCAGCCAAGGGGCGGGAGAGGAGACCCAGTACTTC. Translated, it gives CASSQGAGEETQYF.

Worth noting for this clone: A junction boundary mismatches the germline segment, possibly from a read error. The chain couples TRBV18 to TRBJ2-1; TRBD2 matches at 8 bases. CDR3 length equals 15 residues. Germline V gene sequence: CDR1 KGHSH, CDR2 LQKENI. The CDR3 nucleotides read TGTGCCAGCACACCCATCACTAGCGGATACAATGAGCAGTTCTTC. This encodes CASTPITSGYNEQFF. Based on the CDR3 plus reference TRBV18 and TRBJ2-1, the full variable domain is NAGVMQNPRHLVRRRGQEARLRCSPMKGHSHVYWYRQLPEEGLKFMVYLQKENIIDESGMPKERFSAEFPKEGPSILRIQQVVRGDSAAYFCASTPITSGYNEQFFGPGTRLTVL.

This chain's CDR3 is CASSGQKNTEAFF. The CDR3 nucleotides read TGTGCCAGCTCCGGACAGAAGAACACTGAAGCTTTCTTT. The genes are TRBV18 and TRBJ1-1, with D possibly TRBD1 on 6 matching bases. The CDR3 spans 13 residues. V was cut by 6 bases and J by 1 base, with 9 bases left in between. Per the germline V gene, CDR1 is KGHSH and CDR2 is LQKENI. The full variable domain, with the rest looked up from reference TRBV18 and TRBJ1-1, is NAGVMQNPRHLVRRRGQEARLRCSPMKGHSHVYWYRQLPEEGLKFMVYLQKENIIDESGMPKERFSAEFPKEGPSILRIQQVVRGDSAAYFCASSGQKNTEAFFGQGTRLTVV.

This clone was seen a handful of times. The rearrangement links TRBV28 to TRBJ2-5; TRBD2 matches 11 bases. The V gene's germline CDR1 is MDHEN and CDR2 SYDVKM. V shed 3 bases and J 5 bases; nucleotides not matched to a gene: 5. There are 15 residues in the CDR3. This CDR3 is CASSFSGRAWETQYF. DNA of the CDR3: TGTGCCAGCAGTTTTAGCGGGAGGGCCTGGGAGACCCAGTACTTC.

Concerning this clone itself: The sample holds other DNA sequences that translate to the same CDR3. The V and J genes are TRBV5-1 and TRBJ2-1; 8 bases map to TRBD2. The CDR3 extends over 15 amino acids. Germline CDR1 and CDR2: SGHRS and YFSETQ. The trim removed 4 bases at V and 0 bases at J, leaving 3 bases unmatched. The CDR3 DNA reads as TGCGCCAGCAGCCTCACTAGCGGCTCCTACAATGAGCAGTTCTTC. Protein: CASSLTSGSYNEQFF.

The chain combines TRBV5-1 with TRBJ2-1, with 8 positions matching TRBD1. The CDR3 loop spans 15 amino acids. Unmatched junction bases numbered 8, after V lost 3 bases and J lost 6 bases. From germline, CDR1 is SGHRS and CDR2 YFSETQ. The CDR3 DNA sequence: TGCGCCAGCAGCTCCGGACAGGGCGGAATCAATGAGCAGTTCTTC. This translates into CASSSGQGGINEQFF.

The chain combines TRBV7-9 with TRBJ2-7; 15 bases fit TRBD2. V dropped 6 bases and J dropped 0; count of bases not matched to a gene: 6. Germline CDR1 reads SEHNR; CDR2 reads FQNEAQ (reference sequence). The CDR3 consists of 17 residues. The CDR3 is CASSPGTSGRPSYEQYF. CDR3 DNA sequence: TGTGCCAGCAGTCCCGGGACTAGCGGGAGGCCCTCCTACGAGCAGTACTTC.

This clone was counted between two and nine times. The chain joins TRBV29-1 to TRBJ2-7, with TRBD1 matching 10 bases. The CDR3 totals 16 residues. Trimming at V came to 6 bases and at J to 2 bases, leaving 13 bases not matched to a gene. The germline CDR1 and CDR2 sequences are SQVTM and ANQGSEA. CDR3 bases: TGCAGCGTGGAAACGTACGGGACAGGGGTTACCTACGAGCAGTACTTC. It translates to CSVETYGTGVTYEQYF.

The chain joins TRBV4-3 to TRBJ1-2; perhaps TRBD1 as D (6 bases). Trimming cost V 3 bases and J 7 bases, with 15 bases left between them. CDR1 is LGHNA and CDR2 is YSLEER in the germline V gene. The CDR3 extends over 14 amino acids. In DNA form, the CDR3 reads TGCGCCAGCAGCCAGGGCGACAGGACGGGTGGCTACACCTTC. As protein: CASSQGDRTGGYTF.

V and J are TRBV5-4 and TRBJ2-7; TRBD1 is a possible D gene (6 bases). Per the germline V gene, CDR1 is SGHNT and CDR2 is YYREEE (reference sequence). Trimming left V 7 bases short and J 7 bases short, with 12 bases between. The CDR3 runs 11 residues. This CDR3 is CASGTSREQYF. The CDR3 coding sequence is TGTGCCAGCGGGACAAGTCGGGAGCAGTACTTC.

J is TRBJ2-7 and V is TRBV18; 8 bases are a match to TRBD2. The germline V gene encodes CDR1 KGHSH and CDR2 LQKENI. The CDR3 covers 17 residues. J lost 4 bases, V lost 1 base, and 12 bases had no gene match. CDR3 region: CASSPRTGGGLQYEQYF. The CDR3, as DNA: TGTGCCAGCTCACCACGAACGGGAGGGGGACTTCAATACGAGCAGTACTTC.

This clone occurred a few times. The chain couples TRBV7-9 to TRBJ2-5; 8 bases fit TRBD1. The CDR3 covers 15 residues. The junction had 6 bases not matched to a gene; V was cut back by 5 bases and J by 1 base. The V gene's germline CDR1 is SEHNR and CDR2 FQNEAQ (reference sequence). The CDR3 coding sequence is TGTGCCAGCAGCGGGCGGACAGGGAGCCAAGAGACCCAGTACTTC. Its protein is CASSGRTGSQETQYF.

CDR3 protein: CASNGDRKNIQYF. Written as DNA, the CDR3 is TGTGCCTCAAACGGGGACAGAAAAAACATTCAGTACTTC. The chain combines TRBV19 with TRBJ2-4; 7 nucleotides line up with TRBD1. The V segment lost 11 bases and the J segment 4 bases; nucleotides outside the gene matches: 8. From germline, CDR1 is LNHDA and CDR2 SQIVND (reference sequence). The CDR3 has 13 residues.

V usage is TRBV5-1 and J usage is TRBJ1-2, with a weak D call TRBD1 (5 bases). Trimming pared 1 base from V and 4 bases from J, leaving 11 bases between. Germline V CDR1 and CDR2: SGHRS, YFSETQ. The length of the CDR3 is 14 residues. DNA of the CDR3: TGCGCCAGCAGCTTGCAGGGAGGAGGCTATGGCTACACCTTC. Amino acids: CASSLQGGGYGYTF.

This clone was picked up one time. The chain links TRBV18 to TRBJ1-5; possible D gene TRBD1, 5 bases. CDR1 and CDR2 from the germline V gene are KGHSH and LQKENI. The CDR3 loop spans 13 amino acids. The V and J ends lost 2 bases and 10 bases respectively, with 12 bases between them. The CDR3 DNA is TGTGCCAGCTCACCAGGCGGGGCCTCCCCCCAGCATTTT. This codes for CASSPGGASPQHF.

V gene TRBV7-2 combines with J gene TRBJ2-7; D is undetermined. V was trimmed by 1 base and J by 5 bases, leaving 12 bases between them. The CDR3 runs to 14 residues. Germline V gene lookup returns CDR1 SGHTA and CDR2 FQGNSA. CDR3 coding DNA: TGTGCCAGCAGCTTAGGGCCCGCCCAGGACGAGCAGTACTTC. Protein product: CASSLGPAQDEQYF.

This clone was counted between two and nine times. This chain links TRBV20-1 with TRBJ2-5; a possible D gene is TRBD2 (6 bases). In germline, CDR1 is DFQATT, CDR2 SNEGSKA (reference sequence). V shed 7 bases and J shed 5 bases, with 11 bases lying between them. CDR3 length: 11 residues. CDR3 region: CSGAGRETQYF. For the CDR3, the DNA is TGCAGTGGGGCGGGACGCGAGACCCAGTACTTC.

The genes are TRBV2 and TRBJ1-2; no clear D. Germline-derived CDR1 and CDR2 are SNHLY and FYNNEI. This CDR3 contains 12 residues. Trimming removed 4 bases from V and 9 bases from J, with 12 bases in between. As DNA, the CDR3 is TGTGCCAGCAGTGCCGTTTCCCCCCGCTACACCTTC. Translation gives CASSAVSPRYTF.

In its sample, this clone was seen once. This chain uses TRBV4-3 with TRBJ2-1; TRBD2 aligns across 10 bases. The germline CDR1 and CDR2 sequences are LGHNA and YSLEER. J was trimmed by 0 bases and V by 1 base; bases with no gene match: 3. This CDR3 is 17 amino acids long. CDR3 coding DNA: TGCGCCAGCAGCCAAGTCCCTAGCGGGAGCTCCTACAATGAGCAGTTCTTC. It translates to CASSQVPSGSSYNEQFF.

Here the CDR3 DNA reads TGTGCCAGCAGCTTAAGGCGGGAGAGCCCAGAGACCCAGTACTTC. Protein product: CASSLRRESPETQYF. The gene calls are TRBV7-3 and TRBJ2-5, with 7 bases lining up with TRBD2. The trim removed 1 base at V and 4 bases at J, leaving 6 bases unmatched. Germline V gene lookup returns CDR1 SGHTA and CDR2 FQGTGA. The CDR3 is made up of 15 amino acids.

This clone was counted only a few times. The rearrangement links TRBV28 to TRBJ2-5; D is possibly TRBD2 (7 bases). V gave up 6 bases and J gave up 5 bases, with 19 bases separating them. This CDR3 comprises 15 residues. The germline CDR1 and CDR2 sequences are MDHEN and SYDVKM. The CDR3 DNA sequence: TGTGCCAGCAGCGTGGTAACAGGGAGGGGGGAGACCCAGTACTTC. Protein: CASSVVTGRGETQYF.

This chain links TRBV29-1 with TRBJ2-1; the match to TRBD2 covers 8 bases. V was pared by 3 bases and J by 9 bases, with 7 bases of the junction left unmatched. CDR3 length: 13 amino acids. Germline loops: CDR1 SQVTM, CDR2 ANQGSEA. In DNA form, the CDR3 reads TGCAGCGTTGACCGCGGGACTAGAAGTGAGCAGTTCTTC. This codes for CSVDRGTRSEQFF.

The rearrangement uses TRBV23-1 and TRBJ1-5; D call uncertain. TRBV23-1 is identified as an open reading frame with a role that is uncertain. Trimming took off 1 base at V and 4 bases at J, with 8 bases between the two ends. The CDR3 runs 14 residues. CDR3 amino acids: CASSQWWQNQPQHF. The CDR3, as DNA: TGCGCCAGCAGTCAATGGTGGCAGAATCAGCCCCAGCATTTT.

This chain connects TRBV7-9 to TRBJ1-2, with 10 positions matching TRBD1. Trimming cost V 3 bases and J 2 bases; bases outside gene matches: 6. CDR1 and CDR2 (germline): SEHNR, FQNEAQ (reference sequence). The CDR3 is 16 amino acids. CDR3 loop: CASSFPPGQGNYGYTF. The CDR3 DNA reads TGTGCCAGCAGCTTTCCCCCGGGACAGGGGAACTATGGCTACACCTTC.